The next 16 T cell receptor beta chains were all read from a single sample in a study of beta chain features in type 1 diabetes. These receptors' targets are unknown. TCRB transcripts that were expressed got sequenced, as all of the isolated RNA had been reverse transcribed. TCRdb's copy holds only in-frame clones and misses some; the assay was immunoSEQ multiplex PCR. Of fewer than 350,000 clones in the sample, over 12% are singletons; the top ten hold roughly 0.015%. Whole-study findings and limits: A moderate, significant TCRB CDR3 shortening appeared in type 1 diabetes across four CD4+ subsets.

Sequencing used naive CD4+ T cells from blood. These receptors were obtained from a young man with type 1 diabetes.

The V gene is TRBV15, the J gene TRBJ2-5; unclear D gene. Between the trimmed V and J ends, which lost 2 bases and 2 bases, there was a span of 3 bases. CDR1 LNHNV and CDR2 YYDKDF come from the germline V gene (reference sequence). The CDR3 has 12 residues. CDR3 protein: CATSRPQETQYF. The DNA of the CDR3 is TGTGCCACCAGCAGACCTCAAGAGACCCAGTACTTC.

J is TRBJ2-3 and V is TRBV18, with 7 bases fitting TRBD1. CDR3 size: 15 residues. The V segment lost 3 bases and the J segment 0 bases; nucleotides outside the gene matches: 3. Germline CDR1 KGHSH, CDR2 LQKENI. The CDR3 DNA is TGTGCCAGCTCACCCGGACAGGTGAGCACAGATACGCAGTATTTT. This gives the protein CASSPGQVSTDTQYF.

The chain is built from TRBV30 and TRBJ1-5; TRBD1 is a possible D gene (5 bases). Germline loops: CDR1 GTSNPN, CDR2 SVGIG (reference sequence). CDR3 length equals 13 residues. V was cut by 2 bases and J by 3 bases, with 8 bases left in between. Written as DNA, the CDR3 is TGTGCCTGGAGTCAGGGCTTCAATCAGCCCCAGCATTTT. This sequence encodes CAWSQGFNQPQHF.

This clone has more than one count but fewer than ten. The chain uses TRBV20-1 and TRBJ1-1; D remains unclear. Trimming took 1 base from V and 6 from J, leaving 6 bases between them. Looked up from germline, CDR1 is DFQATT and CDR2 is SNEGSKA (reference sequence). The CDR3 sequence is 11 residues long. Here the CDR3 reads CSARGASEAFF. The CDR3 DNA follows: TGCAGTGCTAGAGGGGCTTCTGAAGCTTTCTTT.

The chain combines TRBV5-1 with TRBJ1-2; 9 bases match TRBD1. CDR3 length equals 16 residues. V gave up 5 bases and J gave up 2 bases; unmatched junction bases: 10. Germline CDR1 is SGHRS and CDR2 is YFSETQ. CDR3 sequence: CASRDAPGQGNYGYTF. CDR3 coding DNA: TGCGCCAGCAGGGATGCCCCGGGACAGGGAAACTATGGCTACACCTTC.

This clone was observed a handful of times. CDR3 nucleotide sequence: TGTGCCAGCGCGTATTCCCGGGTGAACACTGAAGCTTTCTTT. Its protein product is CASAYSRVNTEAFF. J is TRBJ1-1 and V is TRBV18; D gene ambiguous. V gave up 8 bases and J gave up 0 bases, with 13 bases separating them. CDR1 and CDR2 (germline): KGHSH, LQKENI. This CDR3 comprises 14 residues.

V is TRBV9 and J is TRBJ1-3; tentative D call: TRBD1 (6 bases). The CDR3 loop spans 13 amino acids. Trimming cost V 7 bases and J 0 bases, with 8 bases left between them. Germline-derived CDR1 and CDR2 are SGDLS and YYNGEE. In DNA form, the CDR3 reads TGTGCCAGCGGGACAATCTCTGGAAACACCATATATTTT. Translating gives CASGTISGNTIYF. Supplemented by reference TRBV9 and TRBJ1-3, the full variable domain reads DSGVTQTPKHLITATGQRVTLRCSPRSGDLSVYWYQQSLDQGLQFLIQYYNGEERAKGNILERFSAQQFPDLHSELNLSSLELGDSALYFCASGTISGNTIYFGEGSWLTVV.

The CDR3 nucleotides are TGTGCCAGCAGCGCCGTCTCAGGATATGGCTACACCTTC. It codes for CASSAVSGYGYTF. J is TRBJ1-2 and V is TRBV9; D unclear. Trimming removed 3 bases from V and 5 bases from J, with 11 bases in between. This CDR3 is 13 amino acids long. The V gene's germline CDR1 is SGDLS and CDR2 YYNGEE. Full variable domain (remainder filled in from reference TRBV9 and TRBJ1-2): DSGVTQTPKHLITATGQRVTLRCSPRSGDLSVYWYQQSLDQGLQFLIQYYNGEERAKGNILERFSAQQFPDLHSELNLSSLELGDSALYFCASSAVSGYGYTFGSGTRLTVV.

The chain recombines TRBV7-2 with TRBJ1-2; 9 bases are shared with TRBD1. Germline V gene lookup returns CDR1 SGHTA and CDR2 FQGNSA. Trimming removed 4 bases from V and 2 bases from J; junction bases left unmatched: 5. There are 15 residues in the CDR3. CDR3 nucleotides: TGTGCCAGCAGCTCGACAGGGGGATTAAACTATGGCTACACCTTC. Protein: CASSSTGGLNYGYTF.

The chain recombines TRBV5-4 with TRBJ2-3, with D maybe TRBD1 (6 bases). The germline V gene encodes CDR1 SGHNT and CDR2 YYREEE (reference sequence). CDR3 length: 15 amino acids. V was shortened by 2 bases and J by 2 bases, with 12 bases between the two germline ends. For the CDR3, the DNA is TGTGCCAGCAGCTTTAAAGGGGACACCACAGATACGCAGTATTTT. Its protein is CASSFKGDTTDTQYF.

This clone was recorded a few times. The rearrangement links TRBV23-1 to TRBJ2-6, with 10 positions matching TRBD1. TRBV23-1 falls under the ORF class, with uncertain function. CDR3 length: 20 amino acids. Unmatched junction bases numbered 11, after V lost 3 bases and J lost 0 bases. As DNA, the CDR3 is TGCGCCAGCAGTCAGCCGTCTCCGTGGGACAGGGGCTCTGGGGCCAACGTCCTGACTTTC. The encoded protein is CASSQPSPWDRGSGANVLTF.

This clone was observed a few times. The gene calls are TRBV7-9 and TRBJ2-3; D not certain. Per germline, CDR1 SEHNR and CDR2 FQNEAQ (reference sequence). This CDR3 has 14 amino acids. This CDR3 is CAGGMRSPPDTQYF. CDR3 nucleotides: TGTGCTGGCGGTATGCGATCCCCCCCAGATACGCAGTATTTT.

The chain has TRBV10-1 and TRBJ1-2; D possibly corresponds to TRBD1 (6 bases). The germline CDR1 and CDR2 sequences are WNHNN and SYGVQD (reference sequence). Trimming pared 2 bases from V and 0 bases from J, leaving 7 bases between. This CDR3 region has 14 residues. The CDR3 DNA follows: TGCGCCAGCAGTGAGACAGGGTCTAACTATGGCTACACCTTC. This encodes CASSETGSNYGYTF.

The CDR3 DNA is TGTGCCAGCAGCTTAGGACAGCAATACGAGCAGTACTTC. It encodes CASSLGQQYEQYF. The chain couples TRBV11-1 to TRBJ2-7, with D possibly TRBD1 on 5 matching bases. CDR3 size: 13 residues. V was cut by 1 base and J by 4 bases, with 8 bases left in between. Per the germline V gene, CDR1 is SGHAT and CDR2 is FQDESV (reference sequence).

Only a few counts were recorded for this clone. The chain employs TRBV19 and TRBJ2-5, with 8 bases lining up with TRBD1. V gave up 5 bases and J gave up 0 bases; unmatched junction bases: 14. CDR3 length: 18 amino acids. Per germline, CDR1 LNHDA and CDR2 SQIVND (reference sequence). This chain's CDR3 is CASSPFLGQGAYQETQYF. CDR3 nucleotides: TGTGCCAGTAGTCCTTTCCTCGGACAGGGAGCGTACCAAGAGACCCAGTACTTC.

The chain has TRBV27 and TRBJ2-7, with TRBD1 identical over 12 bases. CDR3 size: 14 residues. Germline V gene lookup returns CDR1 MNHEY and CDR2 SMNVEV (reference sequence). Trimming removed 5 bases from V and 7 bases from J; junction bases left unmatched: 6. The CDR3 sequence is CASSTGQGAREQYF. Here the CDR3 DNA reads TGTGCCAGCAGTACGGGACAGGGGGCTCGTGAGCAGTACTTC.